This T cell receptor beta chain appears in the sequencing data of a study of OX40 agonist ivuxolimab in advanced cancers. Across the study: Prior therapy, whether anti-PD-1, anti-PD-L1 or anti-CTLA-4, was allowed, and less than 45% had some. The study reported partial responses in three patients: one hepatocellular carcinoma, two cutaneous melanoma.

General observations from the study: Clonal expansion from baseline to week 6 occurred in both CD4+ and CD8+ T cells.

On cycle 4 day 1 and cycle 7 day 1, as well as at baseline, blood was sampled. About this clone itself: Its antigen is still unknown.

This CDR3 contains 15 residues. Germline CDR1 reads MDHEN; CDR2 reads SYDVKM. Trimming left V 6 bases short and J 3 bases short, with 18 bases between. Method: immunoSEQ multiplex PCR; TCRdb's copy keeps in-frame clones and lacks some. This sample has tens of thousands of clones, with 84% found just once. The rearrangement joins TRBV28 to TRBJ2-7; possibly TRBD2 for D (5 bases). This receptor was taken from an adult with an advanced solid tumor such as melanoma, head and neck, liver or kidney cancer. Sequencing was performed on CD4+ or CD8+ T cells sorted from blood, taken in a trial of the OX40 agonist ivuxolimab. This chain's CDR3 is CASSQITARDYEQYF. As DNA, the CDR3 is TGTGCCAGCAGCCAAATTACAGCGAGGGACTACGAGCAGTACTTC.